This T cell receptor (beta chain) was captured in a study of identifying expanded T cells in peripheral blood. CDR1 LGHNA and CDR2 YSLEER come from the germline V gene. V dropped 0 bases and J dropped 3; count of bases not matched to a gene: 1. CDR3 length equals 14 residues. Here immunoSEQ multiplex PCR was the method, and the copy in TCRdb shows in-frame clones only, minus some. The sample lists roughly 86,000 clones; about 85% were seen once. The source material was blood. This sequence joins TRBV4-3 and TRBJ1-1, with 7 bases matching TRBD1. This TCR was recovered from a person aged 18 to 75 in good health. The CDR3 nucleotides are TGCGCCAGCAGCCAAGAGACAGGGCACACTGAAGCTTTCTTT. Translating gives CASSQETGHTEAFF.